This TCR beta chain was identified in a study of CD8+CD57+ T cells in acquired aplastic anemia. Per the germline V gene, CDR1 is LNHDA and CDR2 is SQIVND (reference sequence). CDR3 size: 15 residues. Patients who underwent sequencing had shown CD8+CD57+ cell expansion by flow cytometry. On this clonotype: The junction departs from the called germline gene at one end, perhaps through a read error.

Profiling that covered TCR beta VDJ and CDR3 relied on genomic DNA as its template. In TCRdb, the reads were re-called with MiXCR into one record per CDR3 protein. The sample records more than 250,000 distinct CDR3 sequences, approximately 86% being singletons. The receptor comes from a human donor with aplastic anemia. This chain uses TRBV19 with TRBJ1-2; D uncertain. Sequencing was done on a sample of sorted CD4+, CD8+, or CD8+CD57+ T cells (not recorded which) from PBMCs. DNA of the CDR3: TGTGCCAGCAGCTTAACTAGCGGCGCCGCCTACAATGAGACGTTC. This sequence encodes CASSLTSGAAYNETF.